One sample yielded the 10 T cell receptor beta chains listed below, sequenced in a study of early T cells in non-severe SARS-CoV-2 infection. TCRdb used MiXCR to reprocess the 5' RACE reads, holding one entry per CDR3 protein. The sample has tens of thousands of distinct CDR3 sequences; roughly 8% are singletons. The sample comprised whole blood. The receptors stem from an adult who was a healthcare worker with PCR-confirmed SARS-CoV-2 infection or an uninfected control (not recorded which).

This clonotype was counted between two and nine times. V and J are TRBV29-1 and TRBJ2-3; D is possibly TRBD2 (6 bases). V was shortened by 6 bases and J by 2 bases, with 18 bases between the two germline ends. From germline, CDR1 is SQVTM and CDR2 ANQGSEA. CDR3 length: 15 amino acids. DNA of the CDR3: TGCAGCGTGGCTGAAAGGCGGGGCGACACAGATACGCAGTATTTT. Protein product: CSVAERRGDTDTQYF.

This clonotype came up many times. The chain recombines TRBV6-6 with TRBJ1-2, with 8 bases that match TRBD1. V lost 6 bases to trimming and J lost 7 bases; unmatched junction nucleotides: 10. Germline V gene data show CDR1 as MNHNY and CDR2 as SVGAGI (reference sequence). This CDR3 comprises 14 residues. The CDR3 DNA follows: TGTGCCAGCAGCTCCGGACAGGGCTCCCTTGGCTACACCTTC. Protein product: CASSSGQGSLGYTF.

This clonotype has ten or more counts. A junction end diverges from the germline sequence, so it may reflect a read error. The J gene is TRBJ2-2, the V gene TRBV7-7, with unresolved D. Germline CDR1 SSHAT, CDR2 FNYEAQ (reference sequence). There are 13 residues in the CDR3. The CDR3 DNA sequence: TGTGCTAGCAGCTTAGGTCACACCGGGGAGCTGTTTTTT. Translating gives CASSLGHTGELFF.

This clonotype was observed many times. This CDR3 is CASSDGRLNEKLFF. The CDR3 DNA follows: TGTGCCAGCAGTGATGGCAGATTGAATGAAAAACTGTTTTTT. The V call is TRBV6-1, the J call TRBJ1-4; D ambiguous. This CDR3 has 14 residues. V lost 3 bases and J lost 5, with 10 bases in between. The germline gives CDR1 MNHNS, CDR2 SASEGT.

This clonotype was recorded a few times. The genes are TRBV4-3 and TRBJ2-3; 7 nucleotides agree with TRBD2. J gave up 2 bases and V 0 bases, and 8 bases lay outside the gene matches. From germline, CDR1 is LGHNA and CDR2 YSLEER. The CDR3 length is 17 residues. CDR3 protein: CASSQEASGASTDTQYF. CDR3 in DNA: TGCGCCAGCAGCCAAGAGGCTAGCGGAGCATCCACAGATACGCAGTATTTT.

This clonotype was picked up a small number of times. Mismatch with germline at one junction end may stem from a read error. The rearrangement joins TRBV6-2 or TRBV6-3 to TRBJ1-6; D gene ambiguous. The germline CDR1 and CDR2 sequences are MNHEY and SVGEGT. CDR3 length equals 13 residues. The CDR3 loop reads CASSYSTRSPLHF. CDR3 nucleotides: TGCGCCAGCAGTTACTCGACGCGTTCACCCCTCCACTTT.

The rearrangement links TRBV27 to TRBJ1-1; D gene uncertain. Germline V gene sequence: CDR1 MNHEY, CDR2 SMNVEV (reference sequence). V lost 1 base and J lost 6, with 15 bases in between. This CDR3 has 15 residues. The CDR3 bases are TGTGCCAGCAGTTTATGGCCGGGGATCCTCGCTGAAGCTTTCTTT. It encodes CASSLWPGILAEAFF.

This clonotype was detected many times. This chain joins TRBV12-3 or TRBV12-4 and TRBJ1-2; a weak D match, TRBD1 (6 bases). Deletions cut 8 bases from V and 6 bases from J, with 16 bases between. The CDR3 is 13 amino acids. The CDR3: CASSPNRVDGYTF. CDR3 coding DNA: TGTGCCAGCTCCCCGAACAGGGTGGATGGCTACACCTTC.

The table lists this clonotype with many counts. This sequence joins TRBV29-1 and TRBJ2-7; TRBD2 aligns across 9 bases. Germline lookup yields CDR1 SQVTM and CDR2 ANQGSEA. Losses at the gene ends were 5 bases for V and 1 base for J; bases not matched to a gene: 6. CDR3 length equals 14 residues. The CDR3 is CSVWTSEPSYEQYF. The CDR3 nucleotides read TGCAGCGTTTGGACTAGCGAACCTTCCTACGAGCAGTACTTC.

This clonotype has a count of ten or more. The V call is TRBV12-3 or TRBV12-4, the J call TRBJ1-5, with 10 positions matching TRBD1. The CDR3 spans 18 residues. Trimming at V came to 5 bases and at J to 3 bases, leaving 13 bases not matched to a gene. CDR3 nucleotides: TGTGCCAGCAGTCCTAGTCGGACAGGGGGGGGCCTCAATCAGCCCCAGCATTTT. It translates to CASSPSRTGGGLNQPQHF.